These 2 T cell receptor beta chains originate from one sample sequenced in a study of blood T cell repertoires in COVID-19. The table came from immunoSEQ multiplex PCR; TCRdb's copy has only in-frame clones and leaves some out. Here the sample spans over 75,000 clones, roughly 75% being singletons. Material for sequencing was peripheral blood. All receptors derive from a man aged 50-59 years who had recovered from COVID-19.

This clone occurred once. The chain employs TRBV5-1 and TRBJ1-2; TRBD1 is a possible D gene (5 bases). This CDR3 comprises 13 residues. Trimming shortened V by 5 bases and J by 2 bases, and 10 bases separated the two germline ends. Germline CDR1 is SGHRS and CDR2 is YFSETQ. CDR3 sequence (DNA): TGCGCCAGCAGATCACAGGAGAACTATGGCTACACCTTC. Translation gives CASRSQENYGYTF.

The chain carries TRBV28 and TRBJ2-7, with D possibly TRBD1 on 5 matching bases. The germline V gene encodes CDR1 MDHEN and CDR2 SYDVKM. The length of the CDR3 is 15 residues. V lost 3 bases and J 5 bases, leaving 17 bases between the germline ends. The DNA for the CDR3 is TGTGCCAGCAGTTTCCGGACCTCAGGGATCGACGAGCAGTACTTC. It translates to CASSFRTSGIDEQYF.